These 11 T cell receptor beta chains came from one sample sequenced in a study of shared clonotypes between healthy human individuals. Repertoires were generated with immunoSEQ multiplex PCR, while TCRdb's copy carries only in-frame clones and drops some. Here the sample spans some 1.5 million clones, 95% to 99% being singletons. Material for sequencing was naive CD4+ T cells sorted from blood. The subset was: CD45RA+ positively selected. Every receptor here comes from a man younger than 40 in good health.

The chain has TRBV2 and TRBJ1-1, with D maybe TRBD1 (6 bases). The CDR3 covers 14 residues. Germline V lookup: CDR1 SNHLY, CDR2 FYNNEI. Trimming took 7 bases from V and 6 from J, leaving 18 bases between them. CDR3 sequence: CASTPLWGAAEAFF. DNA for the CDR3: TGTGCCAGCACCCCCCTCTGGGGGGCGGCTGAAGCTTTCTTT.

The V call is TRBV28, the J call TRBJ1-1; D gene ambiguous. The germline V gene encodes CDR1 MDHEN and CDR2 SYDVKM. V lost 9 bases and J 3 bases, leaving 11 bases between the germline ends. CDR3 length equals 12 residues. DNA for the CDR3: TGTGCCAGTGGTCCGGGCGACACTGAAGCTTTCTTT. Encoded protein: CASGPGDTEAFF. Together with reference TRBV28 and TRBJ1-1, the CDR3 gives the full variable domain: DVKVTQSSRYLVKRTGEKVFLECVQDMDHENMFWYRQDPGLGLRLIYFSYDVKMKEKGDIPEGYSVSREKKERFSLILESASTNQTSMYLCASGPGDTEAFFGQGTRLTVV.

The chain has TRBV4-1 and TRBJ2-3, with D possibly called TRBD1 or TRBD2 (5 bases each). Looked up from germline, CDR1 is MGHRA and CDR2 is YSYEKL. This CDR3 is 15 amino acids long. V lost 0 bases and J lost 5, with 12 bases in between. CDR3 residues: CASSQDLTTGDTQYF. CDR3 nucleotides: TGCGCCAGCAGCCAAGATTTGACTACAGGAGATACGCAGTATTTT.

On this clone itself: Additional DNA sequences in this sample encode the identical CDR3. The rearrangement joins TRBV5-1 to TRBJ2-1, with D possibly matching TRBD2 (6 bases). The ends were cut back, 0 bases at V and 0 bases at J, with 10 bases in the middle. The germline CDR1 and CDR2 sequences are SGHRS and YFSETQ. The CDR3 contains 16 residues. The CDR3, as DNA: TGCGCCAGCAGCTTGGTTCCCGGGAGCTCCTACAATGAGCAGTTCTTC. This codes for CASSLVPGSSYNEQFF.

The chain combines TRBV5-4 with TRBJ2-7; 8 bases match TRBD2. CDR1 SGHNT and CDR2 YYREEE come from the germline V gene (reference sequence). There are 14 residues in the CDR3. V lost 4 bases to trimming and J lost 4 bases; unmatched junction nucleotides: 7. The CDR3 DNA reads as TGTGCCAGCAGCCTCGGGAGGGTCGGGTACGAGCAGTACTTC. Translating gives CASSLGRVGYEQYF.

The chain is built from TRBV18 and TRBJ2-5; 7 positions match TRBD2. Trimming took 2 bases from V and 2 from J; bases not matched to a gene: 5. The CDR3 covers 15 residues. Germline CDR1 KGHSH, CDR2 LQKENI. The CDR3 bases are TGTGCCAGCTCACCAAGGACTAGTGAACAAGAGACCCAGTACTTC. It specifies CASSPRTSEQETQYF. The complete variable domain, with remaining parts taken from reference TRBV18 and TRBJ2-5, reads NAGVMQNPRHLVRRRGQEARLRCSPMKGHSHVYWYRQLPEEGLKFMVYLQKENIIDESGMPKERFSAEFPKEGPSILRIQQVVRGDSAAYFCASSPRTSEQETQYFGPGTRLLVL.

The genes are TRBV28 and TRBJ2-1, with D unresolved. The CDR3 is 13 amino acids. Trimming removed 2 bases from V and 7 bases from J, with 9 bases in between. CDR1 is MDHEN and CDR2 is SYDVKM in the germline V gene. CDR3 residues: CASSLETPNEQFF. The CDR3, as DNA: TGTGCCAGCAGTTTAGAGACACCAAATGAGCAGTTCTTC.

The V and J genes are TRBV4-1 and TRBJ1-2; 7 bases align to TRBD1. The CDR3 sequence is 16 residues long. After removal of 3 bases from V and 7 bases from J, the junction contained 14 bases not matched to a gene. Germline V gene lookup returns CDR1 MGHRA and CDR2 YSYEKL. The CDR3 region is CASSHQDRVRSRGYTF. In DNA, the CDR3 is TGCGCCAGCAGCCACCAAGACAGGGTGAGGAGTCGTGGCTACACCTTC.

This chain joins TRBV6-5 and TRBJ1-2; 9 nucleotides match TRBD1. V shed 4 bases, J shed 8 bases, and the junction held 11 bases outside the gene matches. The germline V gene has CDR1 MNHEY and CDR2 SVGAGI. The CDR3 has 15 residues. CDR3 loop: CASSWTGTGSYGYTF. Here the CDR3 DNA reads TGTGCCAGCAGTTGGACCGGGACAGGGTCCTACGGCTACACCTTC.

For this clone: This same CDR3 is encoded by further DNA sequences in the sample. The chain joins TRBV28 to TRBJ1-5; a weak D match, TRBD1 (6 bases). This CDR3 comprises 15 residues. V dropped 6 bases and J dropped 2 bases, with 14 bases sitting between them. CDR1 is MDHEN, CDR2 SYDVKM, per germline. The CDR3 DNA reads TGTGCCAGCAGCCCCTGGACAGTACGCAATCAGCCCCAGCATTTT. Encoded protein: CASSPWTVRNQPQHF.

V usage is TRBV4-3 and J usage is TRBJ2-1; 11 nucleotides agree with TRBD2. The CDR3 sequence is 17 residues long. Germline V gives CDR1 LGHNA, CDR2 YSLEER. With 0 bases clipped from V and 5 bases from J, the junction kept 6 bases outside the gene matches. CDR3 bases: TGCGCCAGCAGCCAAGAGGTAGCGGGAGGGCCCCACAATGAGCAGTTCTTC. This encodes CASSQEVAGGPHNEQFF.